Sequencing of this T cell receptor beta chain was carried out in a study of vaccination effects on CD4 cells after COVID-19. This clone has just one count. Its cognate antigen is unknown. Study-level findings and limits: The vaccine-induced clones of healthy vaccinees included only 1 of 255 that cross-reacted with common cold coronaviruses.

Expansion with viral peptide pools was applied to antigen-specific CD4+ T cells by the ViraFEST assay prior to sequencing. Culture lasted roughly 9 days before CD4+ T cell isolation. Nucleocapsid antibodies were negative in the vaccine recipients, who had never had SARS-CoV-2 infection. Peptides at roughly 10 ug/ml and IL-2 at approximately 9.7 IU/ml were added to a few million PBMC per well. The CDR3 spans 13 residues. V was cut by 6 bases and J by 8 bases, with 14 bases left in between. Germline CDR1 is SGHNT and CDR2 is YYREEE (reference sequence). Assay: immunoSEQ multiplex PCR; the TCRdb copy retains only in-frame clones and omits some. Of more than 20,000 clones detected, less than 80% appear once; the ten largest clones hold 2.5% to 4%.

This clonotype was obtained from a human donor who received a COVID-19 vaccine. The specimen comprised CD4+ T cells from PBMCs cultured with SARS-CoV-2 spike peptides, sampled before COVID-19 vaccination. The V call is TRBV5-4, the J call TRBJ2-2; perhaps TRBD2 as D (7 bases). The chain's CDR3 is CASTLGGGGELFF. CDR3 nucleotides: TGTGCCAGCACCCTGGGAGGGGGTGGGGAGCTGTTTTTT.